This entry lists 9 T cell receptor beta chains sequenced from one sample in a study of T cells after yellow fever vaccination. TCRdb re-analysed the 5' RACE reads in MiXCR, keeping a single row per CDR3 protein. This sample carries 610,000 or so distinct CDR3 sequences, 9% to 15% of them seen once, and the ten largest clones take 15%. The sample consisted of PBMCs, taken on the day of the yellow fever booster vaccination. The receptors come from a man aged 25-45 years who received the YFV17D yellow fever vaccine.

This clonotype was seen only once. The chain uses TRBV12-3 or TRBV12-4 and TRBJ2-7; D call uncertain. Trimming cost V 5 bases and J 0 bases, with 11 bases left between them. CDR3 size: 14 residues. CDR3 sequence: CASSRVVFSYEQYF. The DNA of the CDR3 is TGTGCCAGCAGTAGGGTAGTCTTCTCCTACGAGCAGTACTTC.

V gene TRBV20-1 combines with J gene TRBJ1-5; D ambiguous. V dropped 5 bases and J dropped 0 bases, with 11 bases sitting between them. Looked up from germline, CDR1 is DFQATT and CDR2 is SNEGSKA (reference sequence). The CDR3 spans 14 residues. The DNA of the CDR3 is TGCAGTGCTGAGGGCAGGTATAGCAATCAGCCCCAGCATTTT. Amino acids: CSAEGRYSNQPQHF.

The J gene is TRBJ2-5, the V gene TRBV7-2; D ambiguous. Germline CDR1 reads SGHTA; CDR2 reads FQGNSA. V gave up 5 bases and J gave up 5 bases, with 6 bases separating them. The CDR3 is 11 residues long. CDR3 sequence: CASSTYETQYF. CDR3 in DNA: TGTGCCAGCAGCACTTACGAGACCCAGTACTTC.

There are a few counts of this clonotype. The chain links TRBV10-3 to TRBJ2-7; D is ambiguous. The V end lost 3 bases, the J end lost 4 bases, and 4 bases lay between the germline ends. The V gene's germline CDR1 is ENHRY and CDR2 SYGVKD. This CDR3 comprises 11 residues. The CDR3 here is CAISETYEQYF. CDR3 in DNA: TGTGCCATCAGTGAAACGTACGAGCAGTACTTC.

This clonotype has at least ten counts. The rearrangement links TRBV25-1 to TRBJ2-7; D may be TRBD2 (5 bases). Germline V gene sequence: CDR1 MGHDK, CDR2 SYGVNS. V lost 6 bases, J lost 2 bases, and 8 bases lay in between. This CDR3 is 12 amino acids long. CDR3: CASRDGTYEQYF. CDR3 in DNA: TGTGCCAGCAGGGACGGGACCTACGAGCAGTACTTC.

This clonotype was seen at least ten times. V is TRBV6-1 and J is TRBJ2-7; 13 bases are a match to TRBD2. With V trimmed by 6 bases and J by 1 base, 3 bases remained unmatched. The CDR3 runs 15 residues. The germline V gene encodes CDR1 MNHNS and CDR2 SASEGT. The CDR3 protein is CASRRTSGSSYEQYF. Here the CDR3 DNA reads TGTGCCAGCAGGCGGACTAGCGGGAGTTCCTACGAGCAGTACTTC.

In DNA, the CDR3 is TGTGCCAGCAGCGTAGATCCCCAGGGAACGGTCCAACTCTATGGCTACACCTTC. Translation gives CASSVDPQGTVQLYGYTF. The chain uses TRBV9 and TRBJ1-2; D perhaps matches TRBD1 (5 bases). CDR3 length: 18 residues. Germline-derived CDR1 and CDR2 are SGDLS and YYNGEE. V was trimmed by 0 bases and J by 4 bases, leaving 22 bases between them. The complete variable domain, with remaining parts taken from reference TRBV9 and TRBJ1-2, reads DSGVTQTPKHLITATGQRVTLRCSPRSGDLSVYWYQQSLDQGLQFLIQYYNGEERAKGNILERFSAQQFPDLHSELNLSSLELGDSALYFCASSVDPQGTVQLYGYTFGSGTRLTVV.

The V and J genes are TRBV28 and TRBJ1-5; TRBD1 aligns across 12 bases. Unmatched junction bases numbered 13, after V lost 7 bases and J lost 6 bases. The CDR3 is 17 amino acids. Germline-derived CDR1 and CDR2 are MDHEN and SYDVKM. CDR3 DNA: TGTGCCAGCACCCAATTCCGGGACAGGGGGCTCGGTCAGCCCCAGCATTTT. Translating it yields CASTQFRDRGLGQPQHF.

CDR3 residues: CASSFGRIDGHEQFF. The CDR3 nucleotides read TGTGCCAGCAGCTTTGGCAGGATTGATGGACATGAGCAGTTCTTC. The chain couples TRBV5-8 to TRBJ2-1; D is unresolved. Deletions cut 2 bases from V and 8 bases from J, with 17 bases between. Germline V gene lookup returns CDR1 SGHTS and CDR2 YDEGEE. The CDR3 loop spans 15 amino acids.